The 32 T cell receptor beta chains in this list originate from one sample, sequenced in a study of blood T cells in healthy people across ages. A second PCR, run for about 7 to 11 cycles, used a sample-barcoded 5' primer plus a J-beta primer mix. TCRdb re-called the 5' RACE reads through MiXCR, storing one row per CDR3 protein. The sample lists about 1.8 million distinct CDR3 sequences; about 50% were seen once. The sample taken for sequencing was blood. The receptors come from a woman aged 40-49 years in good health.

In its sample, this clonotype was seen a few times. V and J are TRBV20-1 and TRBJ2-7; TRBD2 is a possible D gene (6 bases). The length of the CDR3 is 14 residues. Germline values: CDR1 DFQATT, CDR2 SNEGSKA (reference sequence). Trimming took off 3 bases at V and 4 bases at J, with 16 bases between the two ends. In DNA form, the CDR3 reads TGCAGTGCTAGGGACTATTCGGGCGATTACGAGCAGTACTTC. Its translation: CSARDYSGDYEQYF.

The chain employs TRBV20-1 and TRBJ2-6, with a tentative D call TRBD1 (6 bases). CDR1 is DFQATT and CDR2 is SNEGSKA in the germline V gene (reference sequence). V lost 2 bases to trimming and J lost 0 bases, with 17 bases between them. The CDR3 covers 18 residues. In DNA form, the CDR3 reads TGCAGTGCTAGAAACCTCAGGGGTCTCGGCTCTGGGGCCAACGTCCTGACTTTC. Protein sequence: CSARNLRGLGSGANVLTF.

This clonotype was detected only a few times. The chain employs TRBV12-3 or TRBV12-4 and TRBJ2-1, with 12 nucleotides matching TRBD1. CDR3 size: 14 residues. V lost 5 bases to trimming and J lost 10 bases; unmatched junction nucleotides: 6. This chain's CDR3 is CASSRDRGRTEQFF. DNA for the CDR3: TGTGCCAGCAGTCGGGACAGGGGGCGCACAGAGCAGTTCTTC.

Comment on this clonotype: An end of the junction does not agree with germline; a read error may underlie this. V is TRBV27 and J is TRBJ1-4, with a weak D call TRBD1 (5 bases). The CDR3 covers 15 residues. Germline CDR1 and CDR2: MNHEY and SMNVEV (reference sequence). The CDR3 sequence: CTSSPSTAINEKLFF. The CDR3 coding sequence is TGTACCAGCAGTCCCTCGACAGCCATAAATGAAAAACTGTTTTTT.

The rearrangement links TRBV11-3 to TRBJ2-1; D gene ambiguous. With 0 bases removed from V and 6 bases from J, the gap between germline ends came to 15 bases. CDR3 length: 16 residues. In germline, CDR1 is SGHNT, CDR2 YENEEA. The CDR3 coding sequence is TGTGCCAGCAGCTTAGATCTAGGCCCCCAAGGCAATGAGCAGTTCTTC. Its translation is CASSLDLGPQGNEQFF.

This clonotype was observed a single time. The DNA for the CDR3 is TGTGCCAGCAGCCCGCGGGGCAGCCCGTCAGGAGAGACCCAGTACTTC. Its translation is CASSPRGSPSGETQYF. This chain joins TRBV5-4 and TRBJ2-5; D is perhaps TRBD2 (6 bases). V was clipped by 4 bases and J by 4 bases, with 20 bases between them. The germline V gene encodes CDR1 SGHNT and CDR2 YYREEE (reference sequence). The CDR3 is made up of 16 amino acids.

The rearrangement uses TRBV7-6 and TRBJ2-5, with 9 bases matching TRBD2. The junction had 5 bases not matched to a gene; V was cut back by 5 bases and J by 1 base. This CDR3 is built from 15 residues. In germline, CDR1 is SGHVS, CDR2 FNYEAQ. CDR3 region: CASSASGGPQETQYF. CDR3 nucleotides: TGTGCCAGCAGCGCCAGCGGGGGGCCCCAAGAGACCCAGTACTTC.

In its sample, this clonotype was seen once. The rearrangement links TRBV9 to TRBJ2-5; D unclear. The CDR3 loop spans 13 amino acids. Trimming took 3 bases from V and 1 from J, leaving 7 bases between them. Germline loops: CDR1 SGDLS, CDR2 YYNGEE. The CDR3 sequence: CASSGRFQETQYF. The CDR3 DNA reads as TGTGCCAGCAGCGGTCGGTTCCAAGAGACCCAGTACTTC.

The chain carries TRBV5-1 and TRBJ1-2; no reliable D call. V lost 2 bases and J 6 bases, leaving 11 bases between the germline ends. The length of the CDR3 is 13 residues. The germline V gene encodes CDR1 SGHRS and CDR2 YFSETQ. The CDR3 nucleotides read TGCGCCAGCAGCTTCGATCAAAGGGATGGCTACACCTTC. Translation gives CASSFDQRDGYTF.

The chain recombines TRBV7-3 with TRBJ1-2; 7 bases map to TRBD1. The CDR3 length is 12 residues. Trimming cost V 5 bases and J 13 bases; bases outside gene matches: 10. Germline lookup yields CDR1 SGHTA and CDR2 FQGTGA. In DNA form, the CDR3 reads TGTGCCAGCAGCCAAGGGGGCAGCGCCCTCACCTTC. Its translation: CASSQGGSALTF.

The chain combines TRBV20-1 with TRBJ2-3, with a weak D call TRBD2 (5 bases). This CDR3 has 13 residues. Germline CDR1 reads DFQATT; CDR2 reads SNEGSKA (reference sequence). V gave up 0 bases and J gave up 6 bases, with 10 bases separating them. CDR3 sequence reads: CSAREARGDTQYF. As DNA, the CDR3 is TGCAGTGCTAGAGAGGCCCGCGGGGATACGCAGTATTTT.

This clonotype was counted between two and nine times. V gene TRBV3-1 combines with J gene TRBJ2-5; 8 bases align to TRBD2. The CDR3 totals 16 residues. Germline V gene lookup returns CDR1 LGHDT and CDR2 YNNKEL (reference sequence). V was clipped by 1 base and J by 6 bases; unmatched bases: 10. Written as DNA, the CDR3 is TGTGCCAGCAGCCAAGTCACCGGGGGGGCCATAAAGACCCAGTACTTC. Protein: CASSQVTGGAIKTQYF.

The rearrangement links TRBV5-1 to TRBJ1-4; TRBD1 is a possible D gene (5 bases). CDR3 length: 17 residues. V lost 0 bases, J lost 1 base, and 13 bases lay in between. Germline-derived CDR1 and CDR2 are SGHRS and YFSETQ. The CDR3 region has the DNA TGCGCCAGCAGCTTGGTCCCTTCAGGGCGAACTAATGAAAAACTGTTTTTT. Translating gives CASSLVPSGRTNEKLFF.

This clonotype has just a few counts. The rearrangement uses TRBV5-1 and TRBJ1-6; tentatively, D is TRBD1 (6 bases). The CDR3 length is 15 residues. Germline CDR1 SGHRS, CDR2 YFSETQ. Trimming removed 1 base at V and 3 bases at J, with 8 bases between. The CDR3, as DNA: TGCGCCAGCAGCTTGTCACAGGGCTATAATTCACCCCTCCACTTT. Residues: CASSLSQGYNSPLHF.

This rearrangement joins TRBV27 to TRBJ2-7; TRBD2 matches at 8 bases. This CDR3 comprises 15 residues. CDR1 is MNHEY and CDR2 is SMNVEV in the germline V gene (reference sequence). V lost 6 bases to trimming and J lost 7 bases; unmatched junction nucleotides: 14. The CDR3 protein is CASREALADYNEQYF. The CDR3 nucleotides read TGTGCCAGCAGGGAGGCACTAGCGGACTACAATGAGCAGTACTTC.

This chain links TRBV29-1 with TRBJ1-1; no reliable D call. V dropped 0 bases and J dropped 7 bases, with 6 bases sitting between them. Germline-derived CDR1 and CDR2 are SQVTM and ANQGSEA. The CDR3 loop spans 11 amino acids. CDR3 in DNA: TGCAGCGTTGAAGATAAGGTTGAAGCTTTCTTT. The encoded protein is CSVEDKVEAFF.

The CDR3 region is CAWSVLRVRREQYF. In DNA form, the CDR3 reads TGTGCCTGGAGTGTACTCAGGGTACGACGCGAGCAGTACTTC. The chain recombines TRBV30 with TRBJ2-5; D may be TRBD1 (5 bases). The J call may be mistaken, given a closer DNA end match to TRBJ2-7. The CDR3 runs 14 residues. CDR1 and CDR2 (germline): GTSNPN, SVGIG (reference sequence).

The rearrangement joins TRBV7-9 to TRBJ2-3, with D unclear. The CDR3 covers 14 residues. The V end was cut by 5 bases, the J end by 0 bases, with 9 bases between. Germline-derived CDR1 and CDR2 are SEHNR and FQNEAQ (reference sequence). In DNA, the CDR3 is TGTGCCAGCAGCGTCCACGGCAGCACAGATACGCAGTATTTT. It yields the protein CASSVHGSTDTQYF.

The chain has TRBV20-1 and TRBJ1-5; a weak D match, TRBD1 (5 bases). Germline CDR1 DFQATT, CDR2 SNEGSKA (reference sequence). The CDR3 length is 16 residues. Trimming stripped 5 bases from V and 0 bases from J, with 17 bases between. For the CDR3, the DNA is TGCAGTGCTCCCCCACTGAAGGGGAATAGCAATCAGCCCCAGCATTTT. This translates into CSAPPLKGNSNQPQHF.

The chain employs TRBV20-1 and TRBJ2-4; 9 nucleotides line up with TRBD2. The CDR3 sequence is 13 residues long. Trimming removed 4 bases from V and 6 bases from J; junction bases left unmatched: 4. Germline CDR1 and CDR2: DFQATT and SNEGSKA (reference sequence). The CDR3 sequence is CSAKAGGRNIQYF. CDR3 nucleotides: TGCAGTGCTAAGGCGGGGGGGAGAAACATTCAGTACTTC.

The V call is TRBV6-2 or TRBV6-3, the J call TRBJ2-1; D remains unclear. Trimming took 2 bases from V and 9 from J, leaving 14 bases between them. The CDR3 contains 14 residues. The V gene's germline CDR1 is MNHEY and CDR2 SVGEGT. The CDR3 nucleotides are TGTGCCAGCAGTTACCGCGTGGGCCCTGGTGAGCAGTTCTTC. Amino acid sequence: CASSYRVGPGEQFF.

The CDR3 DNA follows: TGCGCCAGCAGCTTGGAGGTAGATGGCACTGAAGCTTTCTTT. Translating gives CASSLEVDGTEAFF. This rearrangement joins TRBV5-1 to TRBJ1-1; D is unclear. Trimming took 0 bases from V and 4 from J, leaving 10 bases between them. Germline CDR1 and CDR2: SGHRS and YFSETQ. CDR3 length: 14 amino acids.

V and J are TRBV7-2 and TRBJ1-6; the D gene is possibly TRBD1 (5 bases). Trimming removed 2 bases at V and 8 bases at J, with 10 bases between. Per germline, CDR1 SGHTA and CDR2 FQGNSA. The length of the CDR3 is 14 residues. CDR3 residues: CASSLTQGYSPLHF. Here the CDR3 DNA reads TGTGCCAGCAGCTTAACCCAGGGCTATTCACCCCTCCACTTT.

CDR3 sequence (DNA): TGTGCCAGCAGTCGGGTTGGGAGGGGCAGTCTGAACACTGAAGCTTTCTTT. Residues: CASSRVGRGSLNTEAFF. J is TRBJ1-1 and V is TRBV6-6, with D maybe TRBD1 (5 bases). CDR3 length equals 17 residues. V lost 5 bases and J lost 0, with 19 bases in between. The germline CDR1 and CDR2 sequences are MNHNY and SVGAGI (reference sequence).

CDR3 protein: CASSRQTGGEEQFF. The CDR3 bases are TGCGCCAGCAGTCGACAGACAGGGGGCGAGGAGCAGTTCTTC. The rearrangement uses TRBV5-1 and TRBJ2-1; 10 bases match TRBD1. The V segment lost 5 bases and the J segment 10 bases; nucleotides outside the gene matches: 9. The germline V gene encodes CDR1 SGHRS and CDR2 YFSETQ. The CDR3 contains 14 residues.

In its sample, this clonotype was seen many times. The chain employs TRBV7-2 and TRBJ1-5; 7 bases map to TRBD1. The CDR3 length is 13 residues. Germline lookup yields CDR1 SGHTA and CDR2 FQGNSA. After removal of 1 base from V and 9 bases from J, the junction contained 3 bases not matched to a gene. The DNA of the CDR3 is TGTGCCAGCAGCTTAGGACAGGGTCGGCCCCAGCATTTT. The encoded protein is CASSLGQGRPQHF.

CDR3 in amino acids: CASSQIIASTDTQYF. The CDR3, as DNA: TGTGCCAGCAGCCAAATCATTGCTAGCACAGATACGCAGTATTTT. The chain carries TRBV4-2 and TRBJ2-3; the D is unclear. The CDR3 runs to 15 residues. With 2 bases removed from V and 0 bases from J, the gap between germline ends came to 9 bases. The germline gives CDR1 LGHNA, CDR2 YNFKEQ.

This clonotype was seen only a few times. DNA of the CDR3: TGTGCCAGCAGCGCTACCCGGGAAATCTCACCCCTCCACTTT. Translated, it gives CASSATREISPLHF. The chain employs TRBV6-2 or TRBV6-3 and TRBJ1-6; D not certain. CDR1 is MNHEY, CDR2 SVGEGT, per germline. The CDR3 totals 14 residues. Trimming cost V 6 bases and J 10 bases, with 16 bases left between them.

This clonotype has a handful of counts. The chain joins TRBV12-3 or TRBV12-4 to TRBJ1-2; no definite D call. Trimming took 7 bases from V and 6 from J, leaving 15 bases between them. The CDR3 consists of 13 residues. CDR3 sequence (DNA): TGTGCCAGCAAACCCGGGATAATCGATGGCTACACCTTC. Protein sequence: CASKPGIIDGYTF.

This clonotype has just a few counts. V and J are TRBV27 and TRBJ2-1; TRBD2 agrees at 7 bases. The J segment lost 7 bases and the V segment lost 4 bases, leaving 16 bases of the junction unmatched. Germline lookup yields CDR1 MNHEY and CDR2 SMNVEV (reference sequence). The CDR3 sequence is 17 residues long. CDR3 DNA sequence: TGTGCCAGCAGTTATCTCGGTGGGGAGGGGAAGTGGAATGAGCAGTTCTTC. This codes for CASSYLGGEGKWNEQFF.

This clonotype was seen more than once but under ten times. The J gene is TRBJ2-7, the V gene TRBV5-5; unclear D gene. TRBJ2-5 matches the DNA end more closely, so the J call is doubtful. CDR1 is SGHKS, CDR2 YYEKEE, per germline (reference sequence). This CDR3 contains 13 residues. This CDR3 reads CASTQTHWETQYF. In nucleotides, the CDR3 is TGTGCCAGCACGCAAACACACTGGGAGACCCAGTACTTC.

A few counts support this clonotype. The J gene is TRBJ1-2, the V gene TRBV6-1; maybe TRBD1 (6 bases). CDR1 MNHNS and CDR2 SASEGT come from the germline V gene. V shed 2 bases and J shed 1 base, with 11 bases lying between them. This CDR3 contains 15 residues. The CDR3 sequence is CASSERGDGNYGYTF. In nucleotides, the CDR3 is TGTGCCAGCAGTGAAAGGGGGGACGGTAACTATGGCTACACCTTC.